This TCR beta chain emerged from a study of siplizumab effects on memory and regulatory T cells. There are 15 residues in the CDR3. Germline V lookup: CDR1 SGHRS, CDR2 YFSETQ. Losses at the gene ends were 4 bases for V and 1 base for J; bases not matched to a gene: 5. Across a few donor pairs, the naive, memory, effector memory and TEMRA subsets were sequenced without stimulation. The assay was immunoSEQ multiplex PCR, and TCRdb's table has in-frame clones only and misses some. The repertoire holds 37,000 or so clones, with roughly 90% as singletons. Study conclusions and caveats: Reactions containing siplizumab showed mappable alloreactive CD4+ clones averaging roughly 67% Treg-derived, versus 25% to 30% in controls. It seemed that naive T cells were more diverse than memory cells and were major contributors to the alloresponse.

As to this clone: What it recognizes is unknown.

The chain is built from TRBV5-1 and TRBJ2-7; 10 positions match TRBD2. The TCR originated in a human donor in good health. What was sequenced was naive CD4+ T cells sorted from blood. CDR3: CASSTAGGPSYEQYF. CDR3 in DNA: TGCGCCAGCAGCACAGCGGGAGGGCCTTCCTACGAGCAGTACTTC.